The 14 T cell receptor beta chains reported below all come from one sample, sequenced in a study of monozygotic twins with inflammatory bowel disease (dated by TCRdb to between 2019 and 2020). The library was built by means of 5' RACE. TCRdb records Illumina HiSeq 2500 as the sequencer. TCRdb reprocessed the sequencing reads and holds a single record per CDR3 protein sequence, with no DNA. Per the sample table, the count is 200,000 to 250,000 distinct CDR3 sequences. The ten largest account for roughly 8% of the sample. Material for sequencing was blood. Receptors were obtained from a human donor with ulcerative colitis or Crohn's disease, or a healthy co-twin of an affected twin (not recorded which).

The chain combines TRBV7-3 with TRBJ1-1. CDR1 SGHTA and CDR2 FQGTGA come from the germline V gene. This CDR3 has 13 amino acids. The CDR3 reads CASSATSNTEAFF.

V is TRBV5-1 and J is TRBJ1-2; checking the TCRdb D call of TRBD1 is not possible without DNA. This CDR3 has 14 residues. CDR1 is SGHRS and CDR2 is YFSETQ in the germline V gene. The CDR3 reads CASSFSGTTYGYTF.

This rearrangement joins TRBV25-1 to TRBJ2-1; TCRdb's D gene call, TRBD2, goes unchecked for lack of DNA. Germline V gene data show CDR1 as MGHDK and CDR2 as SYGVNS. The CDR3 loop spans 19 amino acids. The CDR3 spells CASSEQTSGEVGPWHEQFF.

V and J are TRBV5-4 and TRBJ2-3. The CDR3 has 15 residues. From germline, CDR1 is SGHNT and CDR2 YYREEE (reference sequence). CDR3 loop: CASSSTGYGEDTQYF.

The chain's CDR3 is CASCFDPGTGELFF. The V gene is TRBV18, the J gene TRBJ2-2; lacking DNA, the TRBD1 call made by TCRdb goes unchecked. The CDR3 is made up of 14 amino acids. Germline assignment: CDR1 KGHSH and CDR2 LQKENI.

The genes are TRBV28 and TRBJ1-2; TCRdb returns TRBD1, unconfirmable since there is no DNA. There are 15 residues in the CDR3. Germline assignment: CDR1 MDHEN and CDR2 SYDVKM. The CDR3 loop reads CASSLQGSTNYGYTF.

The chain joins TRBV7-2 to TRBJ2-7; TCRdb's D gene call, TRBD2, goes unchecked for lack of DNA. The CDR3 sequence is 15 residues long. Germline V lookup: CDR1 SGHTA, CDR2 FQGNSA. The CDR3 protein is CASSSGGSGIYEQYF.

The V call is TRBV11-2, the J call TRBJ1-2; the D gene TCRdb calls, TRBD1, cannot be checked with no DNA. This CDR3 spans 13 amino acids. Germline CDR1 SGHAT, CDR2 FQNNGV. CDR3 sequence reads: CASSQNIRVGYTF.

The genes are TRBV5-1 and TRBJ1-2. The CDR3 is 13 residues long. Germline values: CDR1 SGHRS, CDR2 YFSETQ. The CDR3 here is CASSLDSNYGYTF. The full variable domain, its missing parts supplied by reference TRBV5-1 and TRBJ1-2, is KAGVTQTPRYLIKTRGQQVTLSCSPISGHRSVSWYQQTPGQGLQFLFEYFSETQRNKGNFPGRFSGRQFSNSRSEMNVSTLELGDSALYLCASSLDSNYGYTFGSGTRLTVV.

The chain uses TRBV12-3 or TRBV12-4 and TRBJ1-4; TCRdb proposes TRBD1, but this gene call is untestable without DNA. The CDR3 is made up of 13 amino acids. The CDR3 sequence: CASRRDRAEKLFF.

The chain carries TRBV12-3 or TRBV12-4 and TRBJ1-6; the TRBD1 assignment by TCRdb is unverifiable without DNA. The CDR3 has 13 residues. The CDR3 loop reads CASSSDRVGPLHF.

The chain links TRBV6-1 to TRBJ1-1. CDR1 is MNHNS, CDR2 SASEGT, per germline. The CDR3 loop spans 14 amino acids. This CDR3 is CASRFTTVGTEAFF.

CDR3 sequence reads: CASSLGQANEQFF. This chain joins TRBV5-6 and TRBJ2-1; TCRdb designates TRBD1, a call that cannot be tested without DNA. Germline CDR1 SGHDT, CDR2 YYEEEE. This CDR3 comprises 13 residues.

The chain uses TRBV15 and TRBJ1-5; TCRdb reports TRBD1, a call that lacks DNA to check it against. This CDR3 is 15 amino acids long. Germline values: CDR1 LNHNV, CDR2 YYDKDF (reference sequence). CDR3: CATSRVDRGNQPQHF.